The rows below give T cell receptor beta chains drawn from one sample of a study of blood T cell repertoires in COVID-19. This table comes from immunoSEQ multiplex PCR, and its TCRdb copy is limited to in-frame clones, with some not included. The sample records approximately 170,000 clones, roughly 91% being singletons. Sequenced input: peripheral blood. The receptors derive from a man aged 18-30 years with COVID-19, enrolled during active disease. The CDR3 runs from the conserved cysteine through the conserved F or W. A D gene is named only where the DNA matches it firmly.

D	V	J	CDR3
.	TRBV21-1	TRBJ1-1	CASSGRQGETEAFF
.	TRBV11-2	TRBJ2-1	CASSLVGPSGEQFF
TRBD2	TRBV29-1	TRBJ2-7	CSASQREWDEQYF
.	TRBV11-2	TRBJ2-7	CASSLGGAGDYEQYF
TRBD2	TRBV9	TRBJ2-1	CASSVGPLAGGQGIYNEQFF
TRBD2	TRBV4-2	TRBJ2-5	CASSQDTGGRRQETQYF
TRBD2	TRBV5-6	TRBJ2-1	CASSWASGRYEQFF
.	TRBV28	TRBJ1-2	CASSYEDSLYGYTF
TRBD2	TRBV6-6	TRBJ2-3	CASRRLADTDTQYF
.	TRBV2	TRBJ1-6	CASKTDYNSPLHF
TRBD1	TRBV14	TRBJ2-7	CASSLTRDRGHEQYF
.	TRBV28	TRBJ2-3	CASSSHAPLDAAADTQYF
TRBD1	TRBV2	TRBJ1-2	CASSDRGSLQYGYTF
.	TRBV27	TRBJ2-7	CASSLREQYF
TRBD1	TRBV3-1/TRBV3-2	TRBJ2-7	CASSPRDRGIYEQYF
.	TRBV7-8	TRBJ1-5	CASSLTQRGMGNQPQHF